Presented here are 4 T cell receptor beta chains from one specimen sequenced in a study of blood T cell repertoires in COVID-19. Data came from immunoSEQ multiplex PCR; TCRdb stores just in-frame clones and leaves some out. The sample lists roughly 200,000 clones, around 86% occurring once. The source material was peripheral blood. These receptors originate from a man in his forties with acute or convalescent COVID-19.

This chain links TRBV2 with TRBJ2-1, with a weak D call TRBD1 (6 bases). The CDR3 has 14 residues. Germline V CDR1 and CDR2: SNHLY, FYNNEI. Trimming removed 10 bases from V and 3 bases from J, with 16 bases in between. CDR3 region: CATIKAGDYNEQFF. In DNA, the CDR3 is TGTGCCACCATCAAAGCAGGGGACTACAATGAGCAGTTCTTC.

This clone was recorded only once. The DNA of the CDR3 is TGTGCCAGCAGCTACAGGGCAACTAATGAAAAACTGTTTTTT. Amino acids: CASSYRATNEKLFF. This chain links TRBV5-6 with TRBJ1-4; TRBD1 is a possible D gene (6 bases). The CDR3 is 14 amino acids. The V end was cut by 3 bases, the J end by 0 bases, with 6 bases between. Germline V gene sequence: CDR1 SGHDT, CDR2 YYEEEE.

The chain combines TRBV2 with TRBJ2-2; 7 bases align to TRBD2. This CDR3 has 15 amino acids. Germline loops: CDR1 SNHLY, CDR2 FYNNEI. V was clipped by 5 bases and J by 4 bases; unmatched bases: 7. CDR3 DNA: TGTGCCAGCAGTCCCGGGACTATTATCACCGGGGAGCTGTTTTTT. Protein product: CASSPGTIITGELFF.

The chain couples TRBV9 to TRBJ1-3; 7 bases are shared with TRBD1. Per the germline V gene, CDR1 is SGDLS and CDR2 is YYNGEE. V lost 3 bases, J lost 2 bases, and 17 bases stayed unmatched. The CDR3 is 19 residues long. The CDR3: CASSASGTVKLVTGNTIYF. The CDR3 DNA follows: TGTGCCAGCAGCGCCTCCGGGACAGTCAAACTAGTCACTGGAAACACCATATATTTT. Together with reference TRBV9 and TRBJ1-3, the CDR3 gives the full variable domain: DSGVTQTPKHLITATGQRVTLRCSPRSGDLSVYWYQQSLDQGLQFLIQYYNGEERAKGNILERFSAQQFPDLHSELNLSSLELGDSALYFCASSASGTVKLVTGNTIYFGEGSWLTVV.